The 9 T cell receptor beta chains in this list originate from one sample, sequenced in a study of CD8+ T cells in alopecia areata. Treatment given: oral pan-JAK inhibitor, 5-10 mg twice daily. Extracted RNA was reverse transcribed into cDNA, the sequencing template. Assay: immunoSEQ multiplex PCR; the TCRdb copy retains only in-frame clones and omits some. The table has fewer than 150,000 clones, about 61% seen once. The sample was CD8+ T cells sorted from blood, taken at week 4, from a patient treated with tofacitinib. The receptors stem from a human donor with alopecia areata.

On this clone itself: Other DNA sequences in the same sample also yield this CDR3. V is TRBV30 and J is TRBJ2-5; D is possibly TRBD2 (6 bases). Between the trimmed V and J ends, which lost 0 bases and 2 bases, there was a span of 10 bases. This CDR3 contains 14 residues. CDR1 is GTSNPN, CDR2 SVGIG, per germline (reference sequence). The CDR3 nucleotides read TGTGCCTGGAGTGTAGTTGGGGGGCAAGAGACCCAGTACTTC. Translated, it gives CAWSVVGGQETQYF.

This chain joins TRBV7-9 and TRBJ2-4, with unresolved D. The CDR3 loop spans 14 amino acids. Germline CDR1 and CDR2: SEHNR and FQNEAQ (reference sequence). V shed 1 base and J shed 8 bases, with 12 bases lying between them. The CDR3 sequence is CASSLGAIRDIQYF. As DNA, the CDR3 is TGTGCCAGCAGCTTAGGCGCGATCCGAGACATTCAGTACTTC. The full variable domain, its missing parts supplied by reference TRBV7-9 and TRBJ2-4, is DTGVSQNPRHKITKRGQNVTFRCDPISEHNRLYWYRQTLGQGPEFLTYFQNEAQLEKSRLLSDRFSAERPKGSFSTLEIQRTEQGDSAMYLCASSLGAIRDIQYFGAGTRLSVL.

Details on this clone: This sample also contains other DNA sequences that code for the same CDR3. This chain connects TRBV6-5 to TRBJ2-1, with D unresolved. The CDR3 sequence is 11 residues long. Germline V lookup: CDR1 MNHEY, CDR2 SVGAGI. With 4 bases removed from V and 6 bases from J, the gap between germline ends came to 4 bases. As DNA, the CDR3 is TGTGCCAGCAGTTCAAGCAATGAGCAGTTCTTC. Its protein product is CASSSSNEQFF.

This clone has only a few counts. The chain recombines TRBV29-1 with TRBJ2-1; possibly TRBD2 for D (6 bases). Germline CDR1 reads SQVTM; CDR2 reads ANQGSEA. This CDR3 is 10 amino acids long. V lost 6 bases to trimming and J lost 9 bases, with 9 bases between them. In DNA form, the CDR3 reads TGCAGCGTCAGGAGGGGTGAGCAGTTCTTC. Encoded protein: CSVRRGEQFF.

This clone occurred a few times. This sequence joins TRBV29-1 and TRBJ2-1, with D uncertain. V was pared by 2 bases and J by 8 bases, with 1 base between. This CDR3 spans 9 amino acids. CDR1 is SQVTM, CDR2 ANQGSEA, per germline. The CDR3, as DNA: TGCAGCGTTGAATATGAGCAGTTCTTC. The encoded protein is CSVEYEQFF.

The chain is built from TRBV7-9 and TRBJ2-3, with a tentative D call TRBD1 (6 bases). This CDR3 is 14 amino acids long. Deletions cut 0 bases from V and 3 bases from J, with 7 bases between. The germline V gene has CDR1 SEHNR and CDR2 FQNEAQ (reference sequence). CDR3 protein: CASSLAQGTDTQYF. CDR3 sequence (DNA): TGTGCCAGCAGCTTAGCCCAGGGGACAGATACGCAGTATTTT. Complete variable domain (other parts from reference TRBV7-9 and TRBJ2-3): DTGVSQNPRHKITKRGQNVTFRCDPISEHNRLYWYRQTLGQGPEFLTYFQNEAQLEKSRLLSDRFSAERPKGSFSTLEIQRTEQGDSAMYLCASSLAQGTDTQYFGPGTRLTVL.

This rearrangement joins TRBV15 to TRBJ2-7, with TRBD2 matching 8 bases. CDR3 size: 15 residues. V gave up 1 base and J gave up 2 bases; unmatched junction bases: 4. The germline V gene encodes CDR1 LNHNV and CDR2 YYDKDF (reference sequence). CDR3 in amino acids: CATSRVSGAPYEQYF. As DNA, the CDR3 is TGTGCCACCAGCAGAGTTAGCGGGGCCCCCTACGAGCAGTACTTC. Together with reference TRBV15 and TRBJ2-7, the CDR3 gives the full variable domain: DAMVIQNPRYQVTQFGKPVTLSCSQTLNHNVMYWYQQKSSQAPKLLFHYYDKDFNNEADTPDNFQSRRPNTSFCFLDIRSPGLGDTAMYLCATSRVSGAPYEQYFGPGTRLTVT.

This chain uses TRBV27 with TRBJ2-1; 7 positions agree with TRBD1. The CDR3 sequence is 14 residues long. Per the germline V gene, CDR1 is MNHEY and CDR2 is SMNVEV (reference sequence). V lost 5 bases to trimming and J lost 4 bases; unmatched junction nucleotides: 5. The CDR3 coding sequence is TGTGCCAGCAGTCGTGGGACAGCTTACAATGAGCAGTTCTTC. Translation gives CASSRGTAYNEQFF.

J is TRBJ2-7 and V is TRBV29-1; 11 nucleotides match TRBD2. Germline lookup yields CDR1 SQVTM and CDR2 ANQGSEA. The CDR3 consists of 14 residues. With 7 bases clipped from V and 3 bases from J, the junction kept 8 bases outside the gene matches. The CDR3 bases are TGCAGCGCCCTACTAGCGGGGGAGCACTACGAGCAGTACTTC. Its protein is CSALLAGEHYEQYF.